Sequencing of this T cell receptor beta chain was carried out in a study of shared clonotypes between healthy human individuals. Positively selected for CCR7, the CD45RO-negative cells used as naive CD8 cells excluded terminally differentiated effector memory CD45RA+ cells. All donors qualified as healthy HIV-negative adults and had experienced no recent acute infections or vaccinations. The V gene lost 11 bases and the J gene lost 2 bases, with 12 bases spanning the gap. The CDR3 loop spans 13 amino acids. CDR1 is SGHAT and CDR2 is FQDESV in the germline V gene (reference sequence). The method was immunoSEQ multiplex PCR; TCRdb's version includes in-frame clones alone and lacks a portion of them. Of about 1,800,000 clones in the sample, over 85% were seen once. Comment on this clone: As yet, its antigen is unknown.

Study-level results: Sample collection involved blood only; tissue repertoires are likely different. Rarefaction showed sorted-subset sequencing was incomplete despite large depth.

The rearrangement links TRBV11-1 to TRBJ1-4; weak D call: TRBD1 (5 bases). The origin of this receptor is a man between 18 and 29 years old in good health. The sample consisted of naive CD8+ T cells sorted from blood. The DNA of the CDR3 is TGTGCCCGGGGGGTAGTTACTAATGAAAAACTGTTTTTT. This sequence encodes CARGVVTNEKLFF.